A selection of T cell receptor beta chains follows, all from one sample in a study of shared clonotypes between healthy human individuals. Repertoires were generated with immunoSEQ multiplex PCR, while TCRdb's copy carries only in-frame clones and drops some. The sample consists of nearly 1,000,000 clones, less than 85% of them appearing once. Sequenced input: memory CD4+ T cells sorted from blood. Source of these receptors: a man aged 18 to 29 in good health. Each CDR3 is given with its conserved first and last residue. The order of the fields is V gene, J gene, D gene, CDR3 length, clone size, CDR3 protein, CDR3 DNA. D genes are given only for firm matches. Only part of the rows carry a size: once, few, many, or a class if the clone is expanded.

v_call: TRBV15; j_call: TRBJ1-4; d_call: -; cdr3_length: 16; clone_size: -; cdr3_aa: CATSRGAKTTNEKLFF; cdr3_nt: TGTGCCACCAGCAGAGGGGCGAAAACAACTAATGAAAAACTGTTTTTT
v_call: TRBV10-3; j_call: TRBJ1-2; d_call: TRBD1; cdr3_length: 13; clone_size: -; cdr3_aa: CAITGQGGYGYTF; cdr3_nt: TGTGCCATCACCGGACAGGGTGGCTATGGCTACACCTTC
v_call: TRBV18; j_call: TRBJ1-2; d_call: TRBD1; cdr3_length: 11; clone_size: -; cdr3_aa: CASSQGAGYTF; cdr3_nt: TGTGCCAGCTCACAGGGGGCAGGGTACACCTTC
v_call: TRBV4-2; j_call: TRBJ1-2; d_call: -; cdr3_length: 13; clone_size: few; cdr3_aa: CASSQESNYGYTF; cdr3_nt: TGTGCCAGCAGCCAAGAGAGCAACTATGGCTACACCTTC
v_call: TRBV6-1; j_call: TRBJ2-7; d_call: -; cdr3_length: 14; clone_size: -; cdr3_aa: CASRNGQSSYEQYF; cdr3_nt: TGTGCCAGCAGAAACGGACAGAGCTCCTACGAGCAGTACTTC
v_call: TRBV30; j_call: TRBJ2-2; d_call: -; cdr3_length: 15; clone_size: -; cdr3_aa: CAWGTGGARTGELFF; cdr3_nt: TGTGCCTGGGGGACTGGGGGGGCCAGGACCGGGGAGCTGTTTTTT
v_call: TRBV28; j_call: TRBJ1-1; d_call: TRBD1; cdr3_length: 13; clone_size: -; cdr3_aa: CASSRRQGSEAFF; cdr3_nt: TGTGCCAGCAGCCGAAGACAGGGCTCGGAAGCTTTCTTT
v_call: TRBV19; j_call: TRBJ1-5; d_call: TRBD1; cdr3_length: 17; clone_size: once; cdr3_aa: CASNPRGQAYSNQPQHF; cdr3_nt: TGTGCCAGTAACCCTAGGGGGCAGGCTTATAGCAATCAGCCCCAGCATTTT
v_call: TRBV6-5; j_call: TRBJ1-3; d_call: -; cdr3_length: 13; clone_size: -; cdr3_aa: CASAGEAGNTIYF; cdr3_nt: TGTGCCAGCGCGGGAGAAGCTGGAAACACCATATATTTT
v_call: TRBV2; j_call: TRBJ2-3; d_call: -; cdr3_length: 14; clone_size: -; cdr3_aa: CASRRSEGANTQYF; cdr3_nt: TGTGCCAGCCGACGAAGCGAGGGCGCGAATACGCAGTATTTT
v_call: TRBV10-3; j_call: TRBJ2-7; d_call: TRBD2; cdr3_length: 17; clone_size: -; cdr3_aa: CAIRPSSLAGGYTEQYF; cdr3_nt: TGTGCCATCAGGCCCTCTTCACTAGCGGGGGGGTATACCGAGCAGTACTTC
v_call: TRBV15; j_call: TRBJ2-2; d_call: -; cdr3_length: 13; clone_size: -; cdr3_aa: CATSIDDTGELFF; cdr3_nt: TGTGCCACCAGCATTGACGACACCGGGGAGCTGTTTTTT
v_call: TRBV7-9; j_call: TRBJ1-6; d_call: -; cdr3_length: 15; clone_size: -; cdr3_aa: CASSDHPAIRSPLHF; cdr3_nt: TGTGCCAGCAGCGATCATCCGGCAATACGTTCACCCCTCCACTTT
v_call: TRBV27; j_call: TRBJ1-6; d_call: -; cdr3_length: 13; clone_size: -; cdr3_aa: CASSSGLTSPLHF; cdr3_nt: TGTGCCAGCAGTTCCGGGCTCACTTCACCCCTCCACTTT
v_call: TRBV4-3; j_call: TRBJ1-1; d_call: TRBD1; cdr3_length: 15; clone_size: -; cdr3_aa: CASSQGDRVSTEAFF; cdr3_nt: TGCGCCAGCAGCCAAGGGGACAGGGTGAGCACTGAAGCTTTCTTT
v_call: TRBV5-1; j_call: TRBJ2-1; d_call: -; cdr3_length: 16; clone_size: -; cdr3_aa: CASSLSPQEAYNEQFF; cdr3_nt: TGCGCCAGCAGCTTGTCACCTCAGGAGGCCTACAATGAGCAGTTCTTC
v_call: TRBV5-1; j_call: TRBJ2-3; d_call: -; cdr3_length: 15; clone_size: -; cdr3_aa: CASSPGQLSTDTQYF; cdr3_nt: TGCGCCAGCAGCCCGGGACAACTTAGCACAGATACGCAGTATTTT
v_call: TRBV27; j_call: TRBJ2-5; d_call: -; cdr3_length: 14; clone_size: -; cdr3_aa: CASSLGSGRETQYF; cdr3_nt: TGTGCCAGCAGTTTAGGGTCAGGTAGAGAGACCCAGTACTTC